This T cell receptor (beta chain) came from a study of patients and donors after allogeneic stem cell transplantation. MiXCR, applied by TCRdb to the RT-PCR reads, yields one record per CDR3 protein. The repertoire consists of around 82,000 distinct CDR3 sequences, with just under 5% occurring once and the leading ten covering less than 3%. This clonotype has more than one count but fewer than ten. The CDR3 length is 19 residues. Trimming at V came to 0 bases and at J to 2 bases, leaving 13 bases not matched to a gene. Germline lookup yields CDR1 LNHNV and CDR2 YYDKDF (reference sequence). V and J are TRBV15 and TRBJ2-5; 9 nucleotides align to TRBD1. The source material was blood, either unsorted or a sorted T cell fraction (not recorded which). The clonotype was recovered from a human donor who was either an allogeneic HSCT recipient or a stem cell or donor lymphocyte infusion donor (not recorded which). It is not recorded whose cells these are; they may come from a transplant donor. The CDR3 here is CATSRDFSILDRGQETQYF. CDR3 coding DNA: TGTGCCACCAGCAGAGATTTTTCCATCCTAGACAGGGGGCAAGAGACCCAGTACTTC.